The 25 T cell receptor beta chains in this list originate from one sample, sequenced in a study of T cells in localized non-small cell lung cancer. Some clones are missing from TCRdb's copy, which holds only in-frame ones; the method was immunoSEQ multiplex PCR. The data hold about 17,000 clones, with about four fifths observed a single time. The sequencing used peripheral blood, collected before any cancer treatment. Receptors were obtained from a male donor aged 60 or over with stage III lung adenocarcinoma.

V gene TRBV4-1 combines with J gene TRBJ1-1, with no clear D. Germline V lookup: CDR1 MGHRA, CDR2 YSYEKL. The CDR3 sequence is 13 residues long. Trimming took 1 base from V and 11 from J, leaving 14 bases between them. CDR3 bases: TGCGCCAGCAGCCAAGGACCTCACACGGAGGCTTTCTTT. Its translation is CASSQGPHTEAFF.

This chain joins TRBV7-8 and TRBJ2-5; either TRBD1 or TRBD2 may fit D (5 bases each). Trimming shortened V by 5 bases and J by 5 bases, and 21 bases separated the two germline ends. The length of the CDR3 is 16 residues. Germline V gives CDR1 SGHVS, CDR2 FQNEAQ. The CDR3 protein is CASSALLLVGTETQYF. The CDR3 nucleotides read TGTGCCAGCAGCGCCCTTTTGCTGGTGGGGACGGAGACCCAGTACTTC. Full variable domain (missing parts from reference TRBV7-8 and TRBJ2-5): GAGVSQSPRYKVAKRGQDVALRCDPISGHVSLFWYQQALGQGPEFLTYFQNEAQLDKSGLPSDRFFAERPEGSVSTLKIQRTQQEDSAVYLCASSALLLVGTETQYFGPGTRLLVL.

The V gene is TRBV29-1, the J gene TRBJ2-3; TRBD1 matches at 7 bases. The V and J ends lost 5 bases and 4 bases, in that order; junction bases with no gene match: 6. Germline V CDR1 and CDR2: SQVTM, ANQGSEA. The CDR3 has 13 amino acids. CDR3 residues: CSVRRGFADTQYF. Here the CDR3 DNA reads TGCAGCGTTCGCAGGGGGTTCGCAGATACGCAGTATTTT.

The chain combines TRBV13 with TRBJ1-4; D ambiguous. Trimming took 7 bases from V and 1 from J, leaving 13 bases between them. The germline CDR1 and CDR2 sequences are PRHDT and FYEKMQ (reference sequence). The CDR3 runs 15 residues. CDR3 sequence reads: CASTFLSGTNEKLFF. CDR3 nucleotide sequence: TGTGCCAGCACCTTCTTGTCGGGAACTAATGAAAAACTGTTTTTT.

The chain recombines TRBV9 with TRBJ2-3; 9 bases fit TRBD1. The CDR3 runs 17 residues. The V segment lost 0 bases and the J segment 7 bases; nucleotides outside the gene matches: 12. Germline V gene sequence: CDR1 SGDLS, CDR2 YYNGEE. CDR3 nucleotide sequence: TGTGCCAGCAGCGTAGATCCCGGGACAGGGAGTGCAAATACGCAGTATTTT. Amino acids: CASSVDPGTGSANTQYF. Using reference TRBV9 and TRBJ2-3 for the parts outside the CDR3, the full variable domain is DSGVTQTPKHLITATGQRVTLRCSPRSGDLSVYWYQQSLDQGLQFLIQYYNGEERAKGNILERFSAQQFPDLHSELNLSSLELGDSALYFCASSVDPGTGSANTQYFGPGTRLTVL.

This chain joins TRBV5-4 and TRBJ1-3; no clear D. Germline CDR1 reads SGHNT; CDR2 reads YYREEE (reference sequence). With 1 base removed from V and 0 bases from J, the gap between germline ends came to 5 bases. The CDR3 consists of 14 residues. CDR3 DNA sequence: TGTGCCAGCAGCTTGAGCGGCTCTGGAAACACCATATATTTT. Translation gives CASSLSGSGNTIYF.

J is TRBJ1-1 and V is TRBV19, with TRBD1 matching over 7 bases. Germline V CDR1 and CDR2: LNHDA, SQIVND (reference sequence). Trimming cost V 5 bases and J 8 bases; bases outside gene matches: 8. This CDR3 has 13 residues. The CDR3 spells CASSFRGGPEAFF. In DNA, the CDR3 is TGTGCCAGTAGTTTCAGGGGGGGACCCGAAGCTTTCTTT.

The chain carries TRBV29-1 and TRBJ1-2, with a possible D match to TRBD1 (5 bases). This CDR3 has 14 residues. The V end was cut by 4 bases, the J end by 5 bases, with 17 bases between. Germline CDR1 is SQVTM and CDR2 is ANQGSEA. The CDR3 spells CSVGDGRWRYGYTF. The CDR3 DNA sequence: TGCAGCGTTGGGGACGGCCGCTGGCGTTATGGCTACACCTTC.

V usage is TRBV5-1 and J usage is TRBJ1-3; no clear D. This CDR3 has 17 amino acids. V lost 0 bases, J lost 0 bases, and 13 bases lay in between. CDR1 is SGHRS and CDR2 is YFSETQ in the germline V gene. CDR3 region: CASSLVVLGSSGNTIYF. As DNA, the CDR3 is TGCGCCAGCAGCTTGGTTGTCCTCGGTAGCTCTGGAAACACCATATATTTT.

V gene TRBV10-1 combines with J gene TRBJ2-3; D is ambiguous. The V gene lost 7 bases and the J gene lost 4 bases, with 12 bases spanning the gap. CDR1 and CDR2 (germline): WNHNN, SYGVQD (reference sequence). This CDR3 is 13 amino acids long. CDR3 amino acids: CASNNAISDTQYF. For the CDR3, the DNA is TGCGCCAGCAATAATGCAATCTCAGATACGCAGTATTTT.

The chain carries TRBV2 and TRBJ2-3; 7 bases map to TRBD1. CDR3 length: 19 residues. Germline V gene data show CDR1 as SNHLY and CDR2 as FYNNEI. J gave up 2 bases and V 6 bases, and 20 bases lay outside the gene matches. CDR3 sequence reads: CASRSGDRMVFFSTDTQYF. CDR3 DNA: TGTGCCAGCAGGTCTGGGGACAGAATGGTTTTTTTTTCCACAGATACGCAGTATTTT.

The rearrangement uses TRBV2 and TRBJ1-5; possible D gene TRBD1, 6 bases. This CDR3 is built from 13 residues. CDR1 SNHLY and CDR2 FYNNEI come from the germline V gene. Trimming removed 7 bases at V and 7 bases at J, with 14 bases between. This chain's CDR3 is CASNEQGNQPQHF. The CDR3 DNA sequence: TGTGCCAGCAACGAACAGGGAAACCAGCCCCAGCATTTT.

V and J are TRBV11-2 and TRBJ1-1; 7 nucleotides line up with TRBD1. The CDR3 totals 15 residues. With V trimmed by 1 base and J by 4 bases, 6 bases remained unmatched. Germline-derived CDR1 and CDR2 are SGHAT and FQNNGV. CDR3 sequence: CASSLARGVGTEAFF. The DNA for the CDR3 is TGTGCCAGCAGCTTAGCCAGGGGGGTGGGCACTGAAGCTTTCTTT.

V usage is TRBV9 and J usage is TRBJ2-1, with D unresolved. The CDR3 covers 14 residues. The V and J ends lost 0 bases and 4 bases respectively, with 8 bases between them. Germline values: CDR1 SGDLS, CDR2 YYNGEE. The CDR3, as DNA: TGTGCCAGCAGCGTAGAGGCTAAATACAATGAGCAGTTCTTC. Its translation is CASSVEAKYNEQFF.

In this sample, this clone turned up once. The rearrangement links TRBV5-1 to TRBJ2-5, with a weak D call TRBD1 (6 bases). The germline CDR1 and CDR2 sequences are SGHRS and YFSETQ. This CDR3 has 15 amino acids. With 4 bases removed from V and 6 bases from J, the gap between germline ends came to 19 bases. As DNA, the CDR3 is TGCGCCAGCAGCCCGTGGGCAGGGGTTGAAAAGACCCAGTACTTC. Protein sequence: CASSPWAGVEKTQYF.

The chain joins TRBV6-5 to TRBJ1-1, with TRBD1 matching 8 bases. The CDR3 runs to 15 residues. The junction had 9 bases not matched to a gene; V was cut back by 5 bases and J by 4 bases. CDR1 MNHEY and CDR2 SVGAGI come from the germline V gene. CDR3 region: CASSPLSTGATEAFF. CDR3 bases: TGTGCCAGCAGTCCTCTGTCGACAGGGGCCACTGAAGCTTTCTTT.

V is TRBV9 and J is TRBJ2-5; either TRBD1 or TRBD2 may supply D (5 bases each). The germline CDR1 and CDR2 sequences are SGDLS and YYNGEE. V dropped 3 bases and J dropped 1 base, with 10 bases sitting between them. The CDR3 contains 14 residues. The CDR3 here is CASSAWDLQETQYF. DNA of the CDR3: TGTGCCAGCAGCGCGTGGGACCTCCAAGAGACCCAGTACTTC.

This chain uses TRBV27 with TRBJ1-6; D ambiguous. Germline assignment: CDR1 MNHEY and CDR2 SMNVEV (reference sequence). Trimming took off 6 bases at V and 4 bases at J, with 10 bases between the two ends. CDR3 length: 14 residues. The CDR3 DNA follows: TGTGCCAGCAGCGAGGGTTATTATAATTCACCCCTCCACTTT. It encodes CASSEGYYNSPLHF.

The CDR3 loop reads CASSPGNIGEQFF. DNA for the CDR3: TGTGCCAGCTCACCGGGGAATATCGGTGAGCAGTTCTTC. The V gene is TRBV18, the J gene TRBJ2-1, with unresolved D. From germline, CDR1 is KGHSH and CDR2 LQKENI. The CDR3 is 13 amino acids. The ends were cut back, 3 bases at V and 9 bases at J, with 12 bases in the middle.

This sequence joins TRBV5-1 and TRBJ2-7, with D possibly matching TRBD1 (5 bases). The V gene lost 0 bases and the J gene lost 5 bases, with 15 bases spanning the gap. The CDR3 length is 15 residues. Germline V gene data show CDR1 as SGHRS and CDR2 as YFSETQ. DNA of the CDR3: TGCGCCAGCAGCTTGGGGGCCAGGGTAATCGACGAGCAGTACTTC. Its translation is CASSLGARVIDEQYF.

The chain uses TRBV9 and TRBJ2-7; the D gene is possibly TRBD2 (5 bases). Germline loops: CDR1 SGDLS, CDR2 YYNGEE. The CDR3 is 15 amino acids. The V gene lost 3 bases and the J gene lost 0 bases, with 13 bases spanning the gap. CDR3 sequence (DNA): TGTGCCAGCAGCGGAGGAGGCGGACCCTCCTACGAGCAGTACTTC. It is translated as CASSGGGGPSYEQYF.

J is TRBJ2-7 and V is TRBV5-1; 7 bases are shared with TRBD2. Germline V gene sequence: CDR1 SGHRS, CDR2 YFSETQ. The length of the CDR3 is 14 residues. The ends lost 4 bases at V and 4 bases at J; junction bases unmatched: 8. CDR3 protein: CASSRGLDPYEQYF. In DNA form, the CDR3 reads TGCGCCAGCAGCCGCGGACTAGATCCTTACGAGCAGTACTTC.

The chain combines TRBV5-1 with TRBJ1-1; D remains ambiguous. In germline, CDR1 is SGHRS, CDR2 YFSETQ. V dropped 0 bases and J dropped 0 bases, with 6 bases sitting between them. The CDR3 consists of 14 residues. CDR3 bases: TGCGCCAGCAGCTTGGAGCGGTTGAACACTGAAGCTTTCTTT. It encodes CASSLERLNTEAFF.

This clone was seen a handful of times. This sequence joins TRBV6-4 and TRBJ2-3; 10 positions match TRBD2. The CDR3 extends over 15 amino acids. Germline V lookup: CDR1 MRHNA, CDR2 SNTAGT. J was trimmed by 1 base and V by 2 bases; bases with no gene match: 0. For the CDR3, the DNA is TGTGCCAGCAGTGACGGGACTAGCGGCACAGATACGCAGTATTTT. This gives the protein CASSDGTSGTDTQYF.

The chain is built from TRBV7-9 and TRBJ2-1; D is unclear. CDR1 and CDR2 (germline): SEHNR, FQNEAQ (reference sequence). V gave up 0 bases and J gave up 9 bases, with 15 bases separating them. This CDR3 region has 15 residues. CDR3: CASSLARTPSGEQFF. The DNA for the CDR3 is TGTGCCAGCAGCTTAGCGAGGACGCCCTCCGGTGAGCAGTTCTTC.